This entry concerns a single T cell receptor beta chain. Its binding antigen is unknown. No much larger clone exists at a distance of one base, and base qualities are not known. Each donor gave one peripheral blood draw, averaging approximately 120 mL, which was collected into heparinised tubes. A BD FACSAria II was used to sort naive, central memory, regulatory and stem cell-like memory CD4+ T cells with a panel that included CD45RO, CCR7, CD25, CD127, CD95 and CD27. Purity was above 95% for every sorted population. PBMCs were isolated immediately by Lymphoprep density gradient centrifugation and stained directly without culture. So that batch effects would be minimized, each experiment stained and sorted samples in pairs, pairing one healthy donor with one patient. This record belongs to a study of beta chain features in type 1 diabetes listed by TCRdb under 2018. Study-wide context: Mean age, gender distribution, total cell number and subset yield were not different between patients and healthy donors. The study compared TCRB repertoires of sorted circulating CD4+ T cell subsets between recently diagnosed type 1 diabetes patients and matched healthy donors. Naive and central memory subsets were obtained from all 30 or so donors, but regulatory and stem cell-like memory subsets were isolated from only 8 patients and roughly 8 healthy donors. Across all samples, about 110 million sorted cells were examined, and cell number per subset correlated strongly with RNA yield. On the study overall, not on this receptor specifically: Naive, central memory and regulatory TCRB repertoires appeared more similar among patients than among healthy donors. At VDJ recombination sites, type 1 diabetes patients had fewer insertions and more deleted nucleotides, which implies abnormalities in thymic rearrangement. In all four CD4+ subsets, TCRB CDR3 length was moderately but significantly shorter in type 1 diabetes patients. Because cDNA rather than genomic DNA was sequenced, highly expressing activated cells could have been over-represented, although no difference in activation and CD3 levels was found between groups. Shorter templates might be favored by PCR, yet because patient and control samples were amplified and corrected together, any such skew would affect both groups equally. Because small numbers of individuals were included in the HLA sub-analyses, any influence of HLA type on TCRB rearrangement was left unresolved.

For CDR1 and CDR2, the germline V gene lists MNHNS and SASEGT. The CDR3 spans 14 residues, from the cysteine through the phenylalanine. The read is trimmed to its CDR3 DNA, 42 bases read in frame from base 1. Compared with germline, V lacks 1 base and J lacks 4 bases; bases without a gene match: 4. The entire isolated RNA was reverse transcribed using the High Capacity cDNA Reverse Transcription Kit, and thus expressed TCRB transcripts were sequenced. Deep immunoSEQ sequencing was performed on naive, central memory and regulatory T cell samples, with an average of approximately 3.9 million total reads per sample. After sorted cells were lysed in RLT buffer, RNA was extracted with DNase-treated RNeasy Micro or Mini kits, with the choice depending on cell number. To prevent cross-contamination, every cell subset was processed on its own, while patient and healthy donor samples were processed together. Using the immunoSEQ multiplex PCR, TCRB sequences were amplified from cDNA into 87-bp fragments spanning the CDR3 region. Amplicons were sequenced on the Illumina HiSeq platform. From the authors' description of their analysis: PCR bias was computationally corrected using synthetic template baselines, reads within Hamming distance 2 were collapsed, and singletons that could not be merged were discarded. Reads were aligned against IMGT to assign V, D and J genes, CDR3 length and insertions or deletions at six rearrangement sites. Within each subset, clonotype counts were normalized to the number of sorted cells before true diversity and Gini coefficients were calculated with the tcR R package. The overlap coefficient, calculated on TCRB nucleotide sequences, was used to quantify repertoire sharing. As a proxy for the pre-selection repertoire, out-of-frame TCRB sequences from naive cells were analyzed. TCRdb stores this immuneACCESS table with in-frame sequences only. Part of the clones is absent; in the studies checked, under half of the shortfall reflects unresolved V genes, and no reason is known for the rest. The V and J calls and clone size are taken from that table; D and trimming were inferred from the DNA. The sample table records 300,000 or so clones; 13% of these occur just once. The top ten clones comprise around 0.016% of the sample.

The V and J segments used are TRBV6-1 and TRBJ2-7; the junction holds 7 bases that match TRBD2. What was sequenced was naive CD4+ T cells from blood. Per the publication, the cell subset or site label means: true naive CD4+ T cells. This clonotype originated in a woman between 18 and 30 years old with type 1 diabetes. For the CDR3, the sequence is CASSEVGRTYEQYF. The DNA sequence reads TGTGCCAGCAGTGAAGTCGGGAGGACGTACGAGCAGTACTTC.